A single sample is the source of the 9 T cell receptor beta chains below, sequenced in a study of blood T cell repertoires in COVID-19. Method: immunoSEQ multiplex PCR; TCRdb's copy keeps in-frame clones and lacks some. The sample records some 71,000 clones, around 83% being singletons. Material: peripheral blood. All receptors come from a woman aged 45-59 years with acute or convalescent COVID-19.

The chain uses TRBV27 and TRBJ2-7, with a weak D call TRBD2 (5 bases). The CDR3 covers 14 residues. Trimming shortened V by 1 base and J by 2 bases, and 9 bases separated the two germline ends. CDR1 is MNHEY and CDR2 is SMNVEV in the germline V gene (reference sequence). The DNA of the CDR3 is TGTGCCAGCAGTTTATTAGGGAGCGCCTACGAGCAGTACTTC. Translated: CASSLLGSAYEQYF.

This clone was found once. V is TRBV19 and J is TRBJ1-5; D is possibly TRBD1 (5 bases). The CDR3 is made up of 16 amino acids. Trimming stripped 1 base from V and 2 bases from J, with 12 bases between. Per germline, CDR1 LNHDA and CDR2 SQIVND (reference sequence). The CDR3 nucleotides are TGTGCCAGTAGTATAGCAGGACAAAGGGGCAATCAGCCCCAGCATTTT. It is translated as CASSIAGQRGNQPQHF.

CDR3: CASSPQEKAFF. The CDR3 region has the DNA TGTGCCAGCAGTCCACAGGAGAAAGCTTTCTTT. The chain carries TRBV6-5 and TRBJ1-1; D may be TRBD1 (5 bases). Germline CDR1 is MNHEY and CDR2 is SVGAGI. Trimming took off 5 bases at V and 9 bases at J, with 10 bases between the two ends. This CDR3 comprises 11 residues.

In DNA form, the CDR3 reads TGTGCCAGCAGTTATACCTTGAGGAACACTGAAGCTTTCTTT. Protein sequence: CASSYTLRNTEAFF. This chain links TRBV6-5 with TRBJ1-1, with D hard to call. V lost 3 bases to trimming and J lost 1 base, with 9 bases between them. Germline assignment: CDR1 MNHEY and CDR2 SVGAGI. The CDR3 runs to 14 residues.

This clone showed up just a few times. This chain uses TRBV7-9 with TRBJ1-6, with 9 bases identical to TRBD1. Trimming took 7 bases from V and 11 from J; bases not matched to a gene: 9. In germline, CDR1 is SEHNR, CDR2 FQNEAQ (reference sequence). The CDR3 runs 14 residues. CDR3: CASIRGQGFAPLHF. For the CDR3, the DNA is TGTGCCAGCATCCGAGGACAGGGGTTTGCACCCCTCCACTTT. Together with reference TRBV7-9 and TRBJ1-6, the CDR3 gives the full variable domain: DTGVSQNPRHKITKRGQNVTFRCDPISEHNRLYWYRQTLGQGPEFLTYFQNEAQLEKSRLLSDRFSAERPKGSFSTLEIQRTEQGDSAMYLCASIRGQGFAPLHFGNGTRLTVT.

The chain recombines TRBV4-1 with TRBJ2-7, with D perhaps TRBD1 (6 bases). Trimming left V 3 bases short and J 5 bases short, with 17 bases between. This CDR3 is 15 amino acids long. The V gene's germline CDR1 is MGHRA and CDR2 YSYEKL. CDR3 coding DNA: TGCGCCAGCAGCCACCACAGGGTTTACAGGAACGAGCAGTACTTC. Protein sequence: CASSHHRVYRNEQYF.

The genes are TRBV3-1 (or the pseudogene TRBV3-2) and TRBJ2-7, with 7 bases identical to TRBD2. CDR1 and CDR2 (germline): LGHDT, YNNKEL (reference sequence). The CDR3 has 17 residues. V lost 3 bases and J lost 3; bases outside the gene matches: 14. CDR3 in amino acids: CASSHLSAGALRYEQYF. The CDR3 DNA sequence: TGTGCCAGCAGCCACTTATCTGCGGGAGCCCTCCGCTACGAGCAGTACTTC.

This clone was detected once. The chain links TRBV10-3 to TRBJ2-5, with 14 bases aligning to TRBD2. CDR1 ENHRY and CDR2 SYGVKD come from the germline V gene. There are 17 residues in the CDR3. Trimming removed 3 bases from V and 5 bases from J; junction bases left unmatched: 8. Written as DNA, the CDR3 is TGTGCCATCAGTGATCCGACTAGCGGGAGGGCTTTGGAGACCCAGTACTTC. Residues: CAISDPTSGRALETQYF.

The V gene is TRBV29-1, the J gene TRBJ2-2; the match to TRBD2 covers 7 bases. The CDR3 totals 15 residues. Germline CDR1 reads SQVTM; CDR2 reads ANQGSEA. Unmatched junction bases numbered 12, after V lost 6 bases and J lost 5 bases. CDR3 nucleotide sequence: TGCAGCGTCTTAGCTCGGGGAGGGGTGACCGGGGAGCTGTTTTTT. Amino acid sequence: CSVLARGGVTGELFF.